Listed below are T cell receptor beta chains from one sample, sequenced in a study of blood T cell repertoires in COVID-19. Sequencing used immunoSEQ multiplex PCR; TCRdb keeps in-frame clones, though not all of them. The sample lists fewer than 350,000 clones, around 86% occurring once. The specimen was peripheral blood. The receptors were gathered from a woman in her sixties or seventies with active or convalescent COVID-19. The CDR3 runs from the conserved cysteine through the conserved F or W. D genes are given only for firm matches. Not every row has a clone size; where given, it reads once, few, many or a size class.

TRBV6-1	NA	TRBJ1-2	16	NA	CASSDGSDGPLVGYTF	TGTGCCAGCAGTGATGGTAGCGACGGCCCCTTGGTTGGCTACACCTTC
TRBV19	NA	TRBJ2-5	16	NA	CASSIDRGSRGETQYF	TGTGCCAGTAGTATAGACAGGGGGTCGCGGGGAGAGACCCAGTACTTC
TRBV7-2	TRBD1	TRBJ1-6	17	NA	CASSLGKTGVRNSPLHF	TGTGCCAGCAGCTTAGGAAAGACAGGGGTTCGGAATTCACCCCTCCACTTT
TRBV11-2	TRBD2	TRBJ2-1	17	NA	CASSRRLAVLSYNEQFF	TGTGCCAGCAGCCGACGACTAGCGGTCCTTTCCTACAATGAGCAGTTCTTC
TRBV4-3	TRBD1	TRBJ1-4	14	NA	CASSHQTGEEGLFF	TGCGCCAGCAGCCATCAGACAGGGGAGGAGGGACTGTTTTTT
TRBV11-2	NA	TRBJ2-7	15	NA	CASSLGQAISYEQYF	TGTGCCAGCAGCTTGGGACAAGCTATCTCCTACGAGCAGTACTTC
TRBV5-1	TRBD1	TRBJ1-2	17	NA	CASTPTGERTVSYGYTF	TGCGCCAGTACTCCTACAGGGGAAAGAACGGTATCCTATGGCTACACCTTC
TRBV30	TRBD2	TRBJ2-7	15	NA	CAWSVWSSGVYEQYF	TGTGCCTGGAGTGTTTGGTCTAGCGGGGTCTACGAGCAGTACTTC
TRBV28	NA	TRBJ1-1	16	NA	CASTPYPPGHNTEAFF	TGTGCCAGCACCCCCTACCCCCCGGGACATAACACTGAAGCTTTCTTT
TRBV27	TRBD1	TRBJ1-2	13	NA	CASSLAGGRGYTF	TGTGCCAGCAGTTTAGCAGGGGGCCGAGGCTACACCTTC
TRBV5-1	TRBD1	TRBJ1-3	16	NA	CASAGTGDVMGDTIYF	TGCGCCAGCGCCGGGACAGGGGACGTGATGGGAGACACCATATATTTT
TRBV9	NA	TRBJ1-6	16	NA	CASSVDWEAYNSPLHF	TGTGCCAGCAGCGTAGATTGGGAGGCCTATAATTCACCCCTCCACTTT
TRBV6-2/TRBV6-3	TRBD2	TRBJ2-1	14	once	CASSSRTSSNEQFF	TGTGCCAGCAGTTCCCGGACTAGCAGCAATGAGCAGTTCTTC
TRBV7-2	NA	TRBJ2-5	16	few	CASSPLKVRDQETQYF	TGTGCCAGCAGCCCCCTAAAGGTTCGGGACCAAGAGACCCAGTACTTC
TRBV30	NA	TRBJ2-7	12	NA	CAWRQGRYEQYF	TGTGCCTGGAGACAGGGCCGATACGAGCAGTACTTC
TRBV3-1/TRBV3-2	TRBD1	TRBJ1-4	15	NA	CASSHPRQGVEKLFF	TGTGCCAGCAGCCACCCCCGGCAGGGGGTTGAAAAACTGTTTTTT
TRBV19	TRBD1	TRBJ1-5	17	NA	CASSIGPGQGASQPQHF	TGTGCCAGTAGTATAGGCCCGGGACAGGGGGCGAGTCAGCCCCAGCATTTT
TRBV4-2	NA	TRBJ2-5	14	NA	CASSQDRRVETQYF	TGTGCCAGCAGCCAAGACCGGAGGGTCGAGACCCAGTACTTC
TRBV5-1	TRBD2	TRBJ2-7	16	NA	CASSLWPSGGAYEQYF	TGCGCCAGCAGCTTGTGGCCTAGCGGGGGTGCCTACGAGCAGTACTTC
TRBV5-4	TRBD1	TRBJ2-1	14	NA	CASSSRTGWSEQFF	TGTGCCAGCAGCTCCCGGACAGGGTGGAGTGAGCAGTTCTTC
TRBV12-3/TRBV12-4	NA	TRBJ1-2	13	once	CASGAGGAFGYTF	TGTGCCAGCGGGGCGGGAGGGGCTTTCGGCTACACCTTC
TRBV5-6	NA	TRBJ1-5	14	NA	CASSFFQSNQPQHF	TGTGCCAGCAGCTTCTTTCAGAGCAATCAGCCCCAGCATTTT
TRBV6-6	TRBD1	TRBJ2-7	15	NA	CASSFPTGQGREQYF	TGTGCCAGCAGTTTTCCGACGGGACAGGGGAGAGAGCAGTACTTC
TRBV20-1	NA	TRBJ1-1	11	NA	CSASHGGQAFF	TGCAGTGCTAGCCACGGGGGGCAAGCTTTCTTT
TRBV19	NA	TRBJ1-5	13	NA	CASKEGNNQPQHF	TGTGCCAGTAAGGAGGGGAACAATCAGCCCCAGCATTTT
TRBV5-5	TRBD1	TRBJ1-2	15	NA	CASSFLGQGDYGYIF	TGTGCCAGCAGCTTCTTGGGACAGGGCGACTATGGCTACATCTTC
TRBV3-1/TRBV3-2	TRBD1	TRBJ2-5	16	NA	CASSQRLGTGGETQYF	TGTGCCAGCAGCCAACGACTCGGGACAGGGGGAGAGACCCAGTACTTC
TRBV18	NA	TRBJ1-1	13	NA	CASSYRDNTEAFF	TGTGCCAGCTCCTACAGGGATAACACTGAAGCTTTCTTT
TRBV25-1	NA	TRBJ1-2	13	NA	CASSERTAYGYTF	TGTGCCAGCAGTGAGCGGACTGCGTATGGCTACACCTTC
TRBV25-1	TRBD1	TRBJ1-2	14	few	CASSSGQSVYGYTF	TGTGCCAGCTCCTCGGGACAGTCAGTCTATGGCTACACCTTC
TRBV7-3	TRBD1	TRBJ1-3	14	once	CASSETGSGNTIYF	TGTGCCAGCAGCGAGACAGGGTCTGGAAACACCATATATTTT
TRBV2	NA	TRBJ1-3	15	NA	CAGQGGKSSGNTIYF	TGTGCCGGACAAGGTGGGAAATCCTCTGGAAACACCATATATTTT
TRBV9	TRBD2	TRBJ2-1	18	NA	CASSGTSGGASSYNEQFF	TGTGCCAGCAGCGGTACTAGCGGGGGGGCTAGCTCCTACAATGAGCAGTTCTTC
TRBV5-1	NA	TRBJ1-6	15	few	CASSITGLANSPLHF	TGCGCCAGCAGCATAACAGGCCTCGCTAATTCACCCCTCCACTTT
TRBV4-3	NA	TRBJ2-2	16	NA	CASSPPGHLRTGELFF	TGCGCCAGCAGCCCACCAGGGCATCTCCGGACCGGGGAGCTGTTTTTT
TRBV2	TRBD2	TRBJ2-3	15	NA	CASSETRGGTDTQYF	TGTGCCAGCAGTGAGACGCGGGGGGGCACAGATACGCAGTATTTT
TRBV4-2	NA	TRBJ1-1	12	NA	CASSPPGTEAFF	TGTGCCAGCAGTCCACCGGGGACTGAAGCTTTCTTT
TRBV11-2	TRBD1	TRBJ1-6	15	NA	CASSLRGQGPSPLHF	TGTGCCAGCAGCTTACGCGGACAGGGCCCTTCACCCCTCCACTTT
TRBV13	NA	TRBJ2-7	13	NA	CASSLREAAEQYF	TGTGCCAGCAGTCTCCGGGAAGCAGCCGAGCAGTACTTC
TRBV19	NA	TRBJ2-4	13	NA	CASMDLAKNIQYF	TGTGCCAGTATGGACTTAGCCAAAAACATTCAGTACTTC
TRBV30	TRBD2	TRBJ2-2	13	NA	CAAQRGRTGELFF	TGTGCCGCCCAGCGGGGGCGCACCGGGGAGCTGTTTTTT
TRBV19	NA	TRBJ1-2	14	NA	CASSYFGAFYGYTF	TGTGCCAGTAGTTACTTCGGAGCTTTCTATGGCTACACCTTC
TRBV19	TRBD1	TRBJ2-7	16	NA	CASSDLGDRRRYEQYF	TGTGCCAGTTCGGACCTAGGGGACAGGCGCCGCTACGAGCAGTACTTC
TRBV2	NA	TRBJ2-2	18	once	CASSENPPAGAYPGELFF	TGTGCCAGCAGTGAAAATCCCCCCGCAGGGGCATACCCCGGGGAGCTGTTTTTT
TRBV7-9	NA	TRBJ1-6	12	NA	CASSAGGSPLHF	TGTGCCAGCAGCGCGGGGGGTTCACCCCTCCACTTT
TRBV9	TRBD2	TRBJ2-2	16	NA	CASSVSSSGGTGELFF	TGTGCCAGCAGCGTAAGTTCTAGCGGGGGCACCGGGGAGCTGTTTTTT
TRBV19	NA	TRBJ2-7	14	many	CASGKRESTYEQYF	TGTGCCAGTGGTAAACGGGAGTCAACCTACGAGCAGTACTTC
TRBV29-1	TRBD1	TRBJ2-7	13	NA	CSVAVGGAYEQYF	TGCAGCGTTGCGGTAGGGGGCGCCTACGAGCAGTACTTC
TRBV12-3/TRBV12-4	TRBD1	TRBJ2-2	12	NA	CASSPSQGKLFF	TGTGCCAGCAGTCCATCACAGGGGAAGCTGTTTTTT
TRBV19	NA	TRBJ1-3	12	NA	CASSLQGNTIYF	TGTGCCAGTAGCCTTCAGGGAAACACCATATATTTT
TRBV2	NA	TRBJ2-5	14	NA	CASSRGQGRETQYF	TGTGCCAGCAGTCGGGGACAAGGGCGAGAGACCCAGTACTTC
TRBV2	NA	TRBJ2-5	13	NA	CASSPQELETQYF	TGTGCCAGCAGCCCACAGGAATTAGAGACCCAGTACTTC
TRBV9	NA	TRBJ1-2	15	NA	CASSVVDTPRYGYTF	TGTGCCAGCAGCGTAGTTGACACACCACGGTATGGCTACACCTTC
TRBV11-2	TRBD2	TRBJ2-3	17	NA	CASSLVPLAGITDTQYF	TGTGCCAGCAGCTTAGTCCCTCTAGCGGGGATTACAGATACGCAGTATTTT
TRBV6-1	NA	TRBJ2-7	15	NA	CASSDSWAGTYEQYF	TGTGCCAGCAGTGATTCCTGGGCAGGGACCTACGAGCAGTACTTC
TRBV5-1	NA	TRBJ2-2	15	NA	CASSPGGGGTGELFF	TGCGCCAGCTCCCCGGGCGGGGGCGGCACCGGGGAGCTGTTTTTT
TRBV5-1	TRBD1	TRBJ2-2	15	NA	CASVQGAANTGELFF	TGCGCCAGCGTGCAGGGGGCAGCGAACACCGGGGAGCTGTTTTTT
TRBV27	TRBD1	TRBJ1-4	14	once	CASGRDRLSEKLFF	TGTGCCAGCGGCCGGGACAGGCTATCCGAAAAACTGTTTTTT
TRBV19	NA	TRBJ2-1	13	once	CASSLDSFSEQFF	TGTGCCAGTAGCCTTGATTCTTTCAGTGAGCAGTTCTTC
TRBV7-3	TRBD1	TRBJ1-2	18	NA	CASSRSPPTGAGYYGYTF	TGTGCCAGCAGCCGATCGCCCCCGACAGGGGCAGGATACTATGGCTACACCTTC